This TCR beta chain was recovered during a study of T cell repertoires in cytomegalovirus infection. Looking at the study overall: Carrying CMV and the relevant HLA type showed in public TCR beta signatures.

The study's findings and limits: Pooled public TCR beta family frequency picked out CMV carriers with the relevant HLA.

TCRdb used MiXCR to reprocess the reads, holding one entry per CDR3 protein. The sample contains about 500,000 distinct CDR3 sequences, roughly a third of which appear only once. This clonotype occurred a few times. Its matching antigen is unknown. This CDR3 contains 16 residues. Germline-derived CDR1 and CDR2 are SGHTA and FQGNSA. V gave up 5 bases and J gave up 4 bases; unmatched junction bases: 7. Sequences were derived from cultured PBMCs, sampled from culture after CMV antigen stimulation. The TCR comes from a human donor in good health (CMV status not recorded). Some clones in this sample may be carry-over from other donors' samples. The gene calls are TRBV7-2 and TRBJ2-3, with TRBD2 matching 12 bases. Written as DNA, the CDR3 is TGTGCCAGCAGCCTAGGACTAGCGGGAATCTCAGATACGCAGTATTTT. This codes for CASSLGLAGISDTQYF.